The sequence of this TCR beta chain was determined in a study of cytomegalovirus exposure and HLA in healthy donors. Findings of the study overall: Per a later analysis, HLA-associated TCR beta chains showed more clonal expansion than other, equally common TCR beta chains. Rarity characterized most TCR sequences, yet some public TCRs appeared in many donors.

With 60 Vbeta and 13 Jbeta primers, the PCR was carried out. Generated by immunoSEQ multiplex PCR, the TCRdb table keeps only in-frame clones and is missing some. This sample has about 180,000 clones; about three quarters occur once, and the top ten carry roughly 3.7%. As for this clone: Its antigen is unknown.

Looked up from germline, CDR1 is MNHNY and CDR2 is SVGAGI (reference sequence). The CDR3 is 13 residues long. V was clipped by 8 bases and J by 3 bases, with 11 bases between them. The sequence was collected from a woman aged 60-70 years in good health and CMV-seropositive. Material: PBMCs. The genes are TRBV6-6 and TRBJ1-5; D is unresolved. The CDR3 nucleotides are TGTGCCAGCCTAGGAGGGTACAATCAGCCCCAGCATTTT. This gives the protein CASLGGYNQPQHF.